What follows describes a single T cell receptor beta chain. The data stem from a study of human T cells and chemical hapten exposure. Study at large: While the roughly 23-week study was under way, patients received diphenylcyclopropenone on the scalp every week.

A single record per CDR3 protein comes from TCRdb applying MiXCR to the RACE reads. Of roughly 88,000 distinct CDR3 sequences listed, roughly a tenth are singletons. Time point noted: pre-sensitization, week 0. Treatment described: therapeutic diphenylcyclopropenone sensitization with weekly scalp DPC. The CDR3 length is 13 residues. CDR1 LNHDA and CDR2 SQIVND come from the germline V gene (reference sequence). The trim removed 4 bases at V and 4 bases at J, leaving 2 bases unmatched. The chain joins TRBV19 to TRBJ2-7, with TRBD1 matching 9 bases. This receptor was taken from a woman in her 40s with alopecia areata. Some clones in this sample may be carry-over from other donors' samples. The input for sequencing was whole blood, taken in connection with sensitization to the hapten diphenylcyclopropenone (DPC). CDR3 DNA sequence: TGTGCCAGTAGTACGGGACAGGGTTACGAGCAGTACTTC. Translation: CASSTGQGYEQYF.